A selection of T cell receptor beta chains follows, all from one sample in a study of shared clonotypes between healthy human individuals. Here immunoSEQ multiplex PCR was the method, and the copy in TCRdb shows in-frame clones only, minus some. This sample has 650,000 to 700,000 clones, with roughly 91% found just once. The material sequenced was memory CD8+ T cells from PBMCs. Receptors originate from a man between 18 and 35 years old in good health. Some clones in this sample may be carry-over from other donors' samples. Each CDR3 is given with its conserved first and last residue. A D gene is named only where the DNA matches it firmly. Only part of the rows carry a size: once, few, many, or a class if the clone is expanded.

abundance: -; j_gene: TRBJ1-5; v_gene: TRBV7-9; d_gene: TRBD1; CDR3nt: TGTGCCAGCAGCTTGGCCACCCCGGACAGGGTAGAACAGCCCCAGCATTTT; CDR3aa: CASSLATPDRVEQPQHF
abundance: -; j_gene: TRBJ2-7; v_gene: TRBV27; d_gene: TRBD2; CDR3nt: TGTGCCAGCAGTACGTCCACTAGCGGCTACGAGCAGTACTTC; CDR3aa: CASSTSTSGYEQYF
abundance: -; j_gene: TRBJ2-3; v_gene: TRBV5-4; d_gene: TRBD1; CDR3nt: TGTGCCAGCAGTTGGGGGACAGCAAGCACAGATACGCAGTATTTT; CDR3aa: CASSWGTASTDTQYF
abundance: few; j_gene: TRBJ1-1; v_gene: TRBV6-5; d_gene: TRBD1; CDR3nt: TGTGCCAGCAGATCTCCCCGGACAGGCTACACTGAAGCTTTCTTT; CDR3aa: CASRSPRTGYTEAFF
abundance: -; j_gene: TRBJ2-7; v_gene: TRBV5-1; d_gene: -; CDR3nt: TGCGCCAGCAGCGGTGACGGTACCTACGAGCAGTACTTC; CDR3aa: CASSGDGTYEQYF
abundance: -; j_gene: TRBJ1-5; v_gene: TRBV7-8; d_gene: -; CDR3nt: TGTGCCAGCAGCTTAGCAATGGCAGGGATCCAGCCCCAGCATTTT; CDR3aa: CASSLAMAGIQPQHF
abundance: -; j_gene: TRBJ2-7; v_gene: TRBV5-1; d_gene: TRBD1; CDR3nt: TGCGCCAGCAGCACGGGACAGGGCTACGAGCAGTACTTC; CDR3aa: CASSTGQGYEQYF
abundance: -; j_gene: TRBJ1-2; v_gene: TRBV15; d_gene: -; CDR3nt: TGTGCCACCAGCGATCGGACAGCCACTAACTATGGCTACACCTTC; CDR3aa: CATSDRTATNYGYTF
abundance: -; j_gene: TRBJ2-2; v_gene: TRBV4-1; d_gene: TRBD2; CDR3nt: TGCGCCAGCAGCCAAGGGACTAGCGGGAGGGGTGACACCGGGGAGCTGTTTTTT; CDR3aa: CASSQGTSGRGDTGELFF
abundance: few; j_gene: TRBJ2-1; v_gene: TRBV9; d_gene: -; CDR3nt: TGTGCCAGCAGCCTGAGCTCTGAGCAGTTCTTC; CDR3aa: CASSLSSEQFF
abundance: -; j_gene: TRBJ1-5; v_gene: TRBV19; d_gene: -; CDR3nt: TGTGCCAGTAGTCCTAAGGAAGTTATTAGCAATCAGCCCCAGCATTTT; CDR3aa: CASSPKEVISNQPQHF
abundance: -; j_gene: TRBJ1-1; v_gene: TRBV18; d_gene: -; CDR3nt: TGTGCCAGCTCACCACCCGGAGGGGGATTAAAGAACACTGAAGCTTTCTTT; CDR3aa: CASSPPGGGLKNTEAFF
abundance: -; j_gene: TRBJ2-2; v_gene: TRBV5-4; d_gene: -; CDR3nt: TGTGCCAGCAGCTGGGGCACCGGGGAGCTGTTTTTT; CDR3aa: CASSWGTGELFF
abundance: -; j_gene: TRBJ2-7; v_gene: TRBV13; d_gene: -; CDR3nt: TGTGCCAGCAGCTTAGCACCGGACAGTGACCTGTACGAGCAGTACTTC; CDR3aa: CASSLAPDSDLYEQYF
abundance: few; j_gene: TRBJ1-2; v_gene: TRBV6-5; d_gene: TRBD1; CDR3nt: TGTGCCAGCAGCCTACAGGGGGGAAGCGATGGCTACACCTTC; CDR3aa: CASSLQGGSDGYTF
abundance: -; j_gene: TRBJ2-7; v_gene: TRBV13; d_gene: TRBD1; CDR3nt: TGTGCCAGCAGCTCCACCGGGACAGGGGCAGACGAGCAGTACTTC; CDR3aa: CASSSTGTGADEQYF
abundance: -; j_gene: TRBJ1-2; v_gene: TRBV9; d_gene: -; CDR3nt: TGTGCCAGCAGCGTAGGTCAGCTGGGGGGAACAAAGAACTATGGCTACACCTTC; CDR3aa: CASSVGQLGGTKNYGYTF
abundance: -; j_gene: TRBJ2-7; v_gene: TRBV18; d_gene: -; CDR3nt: TGTGCCAGCTCATCGAACAGGGTCCCCTACGAGCAGTACTTC; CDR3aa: CASSSNRVPYEQYF
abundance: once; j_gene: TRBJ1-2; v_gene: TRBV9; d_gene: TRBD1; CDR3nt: TGTGCCAGCAGCCCACAGGGGGGGCGACCAACTAACTATGGCTACACCTTC; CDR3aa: CASSPQGGRPTNYGYTF
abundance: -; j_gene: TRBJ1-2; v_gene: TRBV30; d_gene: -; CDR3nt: TGTGGGGAAGGGGTTCCCTATGGCTACACCTTC; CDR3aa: CGEGVPYGYTF
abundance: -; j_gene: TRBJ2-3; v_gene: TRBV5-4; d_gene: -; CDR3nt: TGTGCCAGCAGCTTGGCCGGGTTTGGGGCAGATACGCAGTATTTT; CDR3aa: CASSLAGFGADTQYF
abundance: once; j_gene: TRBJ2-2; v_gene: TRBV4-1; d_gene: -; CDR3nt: TGCGCCAGCAGCCAAGATCGTGGTAGCTTGGGGCTGGGGGAGCTGTTTTTT; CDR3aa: CASSQDRGSLGLGELFF
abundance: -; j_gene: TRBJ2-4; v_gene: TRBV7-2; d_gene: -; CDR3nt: TGTGCCAGCAGCCCGACCCGCGGACTAGCCAAAAACATTCAGTACTTC; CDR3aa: CASSPTRGLAKNIQYF
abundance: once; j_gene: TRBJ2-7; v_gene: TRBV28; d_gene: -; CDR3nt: TGTGCCAGCAGCCATCCCTACGAGCAGTACTTC; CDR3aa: CASSHPYEQYF
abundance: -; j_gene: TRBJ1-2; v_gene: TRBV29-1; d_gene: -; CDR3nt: TGCAGCGTGGTTAGGGAGGACTATGGCTACACCTTC; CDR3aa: CSVVREDYGYTF
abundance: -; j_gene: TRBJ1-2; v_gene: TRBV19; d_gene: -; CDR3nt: TGTGCCAGTAACCTCCGGGGGGCTGATGGCTACACCTTC; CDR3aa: CASNLRGADGYTF
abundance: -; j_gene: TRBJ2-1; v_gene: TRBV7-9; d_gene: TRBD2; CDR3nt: TGTGCCAGCAGCTCAGGACTAGCGGGAGTTGTCTTCGGGAATGAGCAGTTCTTC; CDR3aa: CASSSGLAGVVFGNEQFF
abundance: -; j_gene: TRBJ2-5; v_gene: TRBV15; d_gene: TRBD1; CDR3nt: TGTGCCACCAGCAGAGTCAGGGGGCTTCAGAAAGAGACCCAGTACTTC; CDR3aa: CATSRVRGLQKETQYF
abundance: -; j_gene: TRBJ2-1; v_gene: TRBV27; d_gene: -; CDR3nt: TGTGCCAGCAGTTTAGGTTTCTATGAGCAGTTCTTC; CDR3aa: CASSLGFYEQFF
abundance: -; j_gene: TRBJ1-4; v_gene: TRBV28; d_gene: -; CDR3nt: TGTGCCAGCAGTCTTGGGGATAAACTGTTTTTT; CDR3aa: CASSLGDKLFF
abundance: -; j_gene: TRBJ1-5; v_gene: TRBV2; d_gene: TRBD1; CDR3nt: TGTGCCAGCAGTATTGGACAGGGGCACCCTTATAGCAATCAGCCCCAGCATTTT; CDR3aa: CASSIGQGHPYSNQPQHF
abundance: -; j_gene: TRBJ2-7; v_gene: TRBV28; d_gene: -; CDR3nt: TGTGCCAGCCGGATGTCCTACGAGCAGTACTTC; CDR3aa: CASRMSYEQYF
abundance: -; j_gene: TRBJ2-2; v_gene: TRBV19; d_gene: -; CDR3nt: TGTGCCAGTAGTATAGTCCCGAACACCGGGGAGCTGTTTTTT; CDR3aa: CASSIVPNTGELFF
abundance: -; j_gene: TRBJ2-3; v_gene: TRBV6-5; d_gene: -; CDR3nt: TGTGCCAGCAGTTACTCGAATCAGGGAACAGATACGCAGTATTTT; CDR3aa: CASSYSNQGTDTQYF
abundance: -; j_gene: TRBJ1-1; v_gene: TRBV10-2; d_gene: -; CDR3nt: TGCGCCAGCAGTGAGTCGAAACAACCGAACACTGAAGCTTTCTTT; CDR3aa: CASSESKQPNTEAFF
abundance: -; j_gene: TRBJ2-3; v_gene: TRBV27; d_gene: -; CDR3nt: TGTGCCAGCATTAGCGCGTACCACACAGATACGCAGTATTTT; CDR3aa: CASISAYHTDTQYF
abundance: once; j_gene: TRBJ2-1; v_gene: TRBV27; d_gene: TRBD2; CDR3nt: TGTGCCAGCAGTGCGGGACTAGCGGGAGGTGAGCAGTTCTTC; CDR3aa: CASSAGLAGGEQFF
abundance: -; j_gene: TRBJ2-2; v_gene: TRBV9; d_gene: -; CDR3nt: TGTGCCAGCAGCTCCAATACCGGGGAGCTGTTTTTT; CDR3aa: CASSSNTGELFF
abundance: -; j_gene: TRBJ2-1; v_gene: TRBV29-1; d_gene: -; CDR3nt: TGCAGCGTTGAAGGCGTCTTTTACAATGAGCAGTTCTTC; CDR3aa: CSVEGVFYNEQFF
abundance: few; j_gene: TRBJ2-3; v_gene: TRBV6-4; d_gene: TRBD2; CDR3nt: TGTGCCAGCAAACCGGGACTAGAGTCAGATACGCAGTATTTT; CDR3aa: CASKPGLESDTQYF
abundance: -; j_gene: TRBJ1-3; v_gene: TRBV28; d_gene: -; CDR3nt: TGTGCCAGCAGTTCCCACAGGGAAGCGGCTGGAAACACCATATATTTT; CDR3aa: CASSSHREAAGNTIYF
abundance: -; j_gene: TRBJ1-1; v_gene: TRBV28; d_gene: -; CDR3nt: TGTGCCAGCAGTCTAGGTAGCCCGGGTATGGCTGAAGCTTTCTTT; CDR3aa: CASSLGSPGMAEAFF
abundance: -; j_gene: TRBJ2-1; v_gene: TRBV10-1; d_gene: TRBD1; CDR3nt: TGCGCCAGCAGTAGGACAGGTGGGGTGGGGAATGAGCAGTTCTTC; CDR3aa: CASSRTGGVGNEQFF
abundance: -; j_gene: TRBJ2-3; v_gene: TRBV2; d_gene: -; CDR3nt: TGTGCCAGCAGTGGGTTCGTTAGCGGTTGGTATAGCACAGATACGCAGTATTTT; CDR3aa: CASSGFVSGWYSTDTQYF
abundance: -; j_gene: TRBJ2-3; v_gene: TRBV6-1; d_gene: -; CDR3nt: TGTGCCAGCAGTGAAGCACGCGGGAGCACAGATACGCAGTATTTT; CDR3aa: CASSEARGSTDTQYF
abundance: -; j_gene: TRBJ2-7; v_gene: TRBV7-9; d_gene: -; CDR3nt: TGTGCCAGCAGCTTTGGAGTAAACGAGCAGTACTTC; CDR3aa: CASSFGVNEQYF
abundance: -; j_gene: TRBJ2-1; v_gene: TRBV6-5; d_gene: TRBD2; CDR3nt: TGTGCCAGCAGTTACTCGACCCGGGGGGACAATGAGCAGTTCTTC; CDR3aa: CASSYSTRGDNEQFF
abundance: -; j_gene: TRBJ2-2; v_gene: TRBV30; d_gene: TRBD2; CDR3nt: TGTGCCTGGAGTATACTAGCGGGAGGCCCAGCCGGGGAGCTGTTTTTT; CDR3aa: CAWSILAGGPAGELFF
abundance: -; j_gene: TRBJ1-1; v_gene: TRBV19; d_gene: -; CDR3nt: TGTGCCAGTAGTATACAGGGGCAGAACACTGAAGCTTTCTTT; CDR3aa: CASSIQGQNTEAFF